A selection of T cell receptor beta chains follows, all from one sample in a study of T cell therapy after organ transplantation. Their antigens are not known. Only in-frame clones appear in the TCRdb table, and some are missing; sequencing was by immunoSEQ multiplex PCR. Of 45,000 to 60,000 clones in the sample, 94% are singletons; the top ten hold over 2.5%. The material sequenced was CD8+ T cells from blood, taken before autologous CMV-specific T cell therapy. These receptors were collected from a human patient who had received a solid organ transplant and had CMV disease. The CDR3 runs from the conserved cysteine through the conserved F or W. Each record gives: J gene, D gene, V gene, clone size, CDR3 DNA, CDR3 protein. The D gene is left open where the match is weak. The size field is filled for only some rows; it gives once, few, many or a size class.

J: TRBJ1-5
D: TRBD1
V: TRBV7-8
size: NA
DNA: TGTGCCAGCGGCCGGGACAGCAATAGCAATCAGCCCCAGCATTTT
CDR3: CASGRDSNSNQPQHF

J: TRBJ2-5
D: TRBD2
V: TRBV18
size: NA
DNA: TGTGCCAGCTCACCTGGACTAGCGATAGGCCAAGAGACCCAGTACTTC
CDR3: CASSPGLAIGQETQYF

J: TRBJ2-7
D: NA
V: TRBV2
size: NA
DNA: TGTGCCAGCAGTGAGGGACGGACTATCTACGAGCAGTACTTC
CDR3: CASSEGRTIYEQYF

J: TRBJ1-2
D: NA
V: TRBV9
size: NA
DNA: TGTGCCAGCAGCGTAGTCCAGCATCCTGGCTACACCTTC
CDR3: CASSVVQHPGYTF

J: TRBJ1-2
D: TRBD1
V: TRBV29-1
size: NA
DNA: TGCAGCGCCGACAGGGGAGGACTCTATGGCTACACCTTC
CDR3: CSADRGGLYGYTF

J: TRBJ2-3
D: TRBD2
V: TRBV2
size: NA
DNA: TGTGCCAGCAGTGCTGGGCGGGGGGCCGGCACAGATACGCAGTATTTT
CDR3: CASSAGRGAGTDTQYF

J: TRBJ1-1
D: TRBD1
V: TRBV19
size: NA
DNA: TGTGCCAGTAGTATCCCCCGACAGGGCATGAACACTGAAGCTTTCTTT
CDR3: CASSIPRQGMNTEAFF

J: TRBJ2-2
D: NA
V: TRBV5-6
size: NA
DNA: TGTGCCAGCAGCTTGGGACAGAACACCGGGGAGCTGTTTTTT
CDR3: CASSLGQNTGELFF

J: TRBJ2-5
D: NA
V: TRBV18
size: once
DNA: TGTGCCAGCTCACCACAACGGGGGAAGTACTTC
CDR3: CASSPQRGKYF

J: TRBJ2-7
D: NA
V: TRBV7-9
size: once
DNA: TGTGCCAGCAGCCGCGACAGCAACTCCTACTACGAGCAGTACTTC
CDR3: CASSRDSNSYYEQYF

J: TRBJ1-1
D: TRBD1
V: TRBV16
size: once
DNA: TGTGCCAGCAGCCCTACAGGGGGCGAAACTGAAGCTTTCTTT
CDR3: CASSPTGGETEAFF

J: TRBJ2-7
D: TRBD1
V: TRBV5-4
size: NA
DNA: TGTGCCAGCAGCTTGGACTCCGGGACAGGGATTTACGAGCAGTACTTC
CDR3: CASSLDSGTGIYEQYF

J: TRBJ2-7
D: NA
V: TRBV19
size: NA
DNA: TGTGCCAGTAGTATAACGGCGGTCTCACTGAACGAGCAGTACTTC
CDR3: CASSITAVSLNEQYF

J: TRBJ2-3
D: TRBD1
V: TRBV13
size: NA
DNA: TGTGCCAGCAGCTTAGCCGGACAGGGAGGCACAGATACGCAGTATTTT
CDR3: CASSLAGQGGTDTQYF

J: TRBJ2-2
D: NA
V: TRBV9
size: NA
DNA: TGTGCCAGCAGCGTTCAAGGCGGGGAGCTGTTTTTT
CDR3: CASSVQGGELFF

J: TRBJ2-7
D: NA
V: TRBV6-5
size: NA
DNA: TGTGCCAGCAGTCCCACCTGGGCCAATCCCTACGAGCAGTACTTC
CDR3: CASSPTWANPYEQYF

J: TRBJ2-7
D: NA
V: TRBV7-8
size: NA
DNA: TGTGCCAGCAGCTTAGGTATCGGCAGTTCCTACGAGCAGTACTTC
CDR3: CASSLGIGSSYEQYF

J: TRBJ2-2
D: NA
V: TRBV19
size: NA
DNA: TGTGCCAGTAGTATAGCGAGACGGGGAAGGGGCACCGGGGAGCTGTTTTTT
CDR3: CASSIARRGRGTGELFF

J: TRBJ1-2
D: NA
V: TRBV6-1
size: NA
DNA: TGTGCCAGCAGTGAAGAAGGCGGTGGCTACACCTTC
CDR3: CASSEEGGGYTF

J: TRBJ1-1
D: NA
V: TRBV2
size: few
DNA: TGTGCCAGCAGTGACGGGGGTTTTGGAGCTTTCTTT
CDR3: CASSDGGFGAFF

J: TRBJ1-2
D: NA
V: TRBV5-6
size: NA
DNA: TGTGCCAGCAGCTTGGGCGGAGGGGTCGAAGGCTACACCTTC
CDR3: CASSLGGGVEGYTF

J: TRBJ2-3
D: TRBD2
V: TRBV7-9
size: NA
DNA: TGTGCCAGCAGCCCACCGCTAGCGGGGGATGCAGATACGCAGTATTTT
CDR3: CASSPPLAGDADTQYF

J: TRBJ2-7
D: TRBD1
V: TRBV27
size: NA
DNA: TGTGCCAGCAGTGCTGACAGGGGCTACGAGCAGTACTTC
CDR3: CASSADRGYEQYF

J: TRBJ1-3
D: NA
V: TRBV6-6
size: NA
DNA: TGTGCCAGCAGTCCCTCAGAGGGAAACACCATATATTTT
CDR3: CASSPSEGNTIYF

J: TRBJ2-7
D: NA
V: TRBV9
size: NA
DNA: TGTGCCAGCAGCGTATACGGGAGCTCCTACGAGCAGTACTTC
CDR3: CASSVYGSSYEQYF

J: TRBJ1-5
D: NA
V: TRBV4-1
size: NA
DNA: TGCGCCAGCAGCCTCTTAATCAACGGTTATCAGCCCCAGCATTTT
CDR3: CASSLLINGYQPQHF

J: TRBJ2-4
D: NA
V: TRBV19
size: NA
DNA: TGTGCCAGTACTACGACAGGCTTTGGAAGGGCCAAAAACATTCAGTACTTC
CDR3: CASTTTGFGRAKNIQYF

J: TRBJ1-2
D: NA
V: TRBV15
size: NA
DNA: TGTGCCACCAGCCCCACCGGGGGGGCCGGGGGCTACACCTTC
CDR3: CATSPTGGAGGYTF

J: TRBJ2-5
D: NA
V: TRBV30
size: NA
DNA: TGTGCTTCCAATACTAGGGGAGATGAGACCCAGTACTTC
CDR3: CASNTRGDETQYF

J: TRBJ1-2
D: NA
V: TRBV7-9
size: NA
DNA: TGTGCCAGCAGCTTCTCAGGGACACCTTCTAACTATGGCTACACCTTC
CDR3: CASSFSGTPSNYGYTF

J: TRBJ1-1
D: TRBD1
V: TRBV29-1
size: NA
DNA: TGCAGCGTTGGGACAGGTTTTCACCCTGAAGCTTTCTTT
CDR3: CSVGTGFHPEAFF

J: TRBJ2-7
D: NA
V: TRBV11-2
size: NA
DNA: TGTGCCAGCAGCCTAAACTACGAGCAGTACTTC
CDR3: CASSLNYEQYF

J: TRBJ2-7
D: NA
V: TRBV2
size: NA
DNA: TGTGCCAGCAGCCCAGGTGTGGAGGAGCAGTACTTC
CDR3: CASSPGVEEQYF

J: TRBJ2-7
D: NA
V: TRBV6-5
size: NA
DNA: TGTGCCAGCAGTTACTCGTGGGGACTCTCCTACGAGCAGTACTTC
CDR3: CASSYSWGLSYEQYF

J: TRBJ1-1
D: NA
V: TRBV7-8
size: NA
DNA: TGTGCCAGCAGCCCTATTCGGGGGCCGGTGGGCTCTGAAGCTTTCTTT
CDR3: CASSPIRGPVGSEAFF

J: TRBJ2-4
D: NA
V: TRBV7-9
size: NA
DNA: TGTGCCAGCAGCTTAGGGTCAGGGCTAGCCAAAAACATTCAGTACTTC
CDR3: CASSLGSGLAKNIQYF

J: TRBJ1-1
D: NA
V: TRBV5-1
size: NA
DNA: TGCGCCAGCAGCTTGGGTGGGGTGACTGAAGCTTTCTTT
CDR3: CASSLGGVTEAFF

J: TRBJ2-7
D: TRBD2
V: TRBV5-5
size: NA
DNA: TGTGCCAGCAGCCCAGCGGGAAAAGGGTACGAGCAGTACTTC
CDR3: CASSPAGKGYEQYF

J: TRBJ2-3
D: TRBD1
V: TRBV6-4
size: NA
DNA: TGTGCCAGCAGACCGGGACAGGGGCCGCAGTATTTT
CDR3: CASRPGQGPQYF